What follows are 30 T cell receptor beta chains derived from one specimen sequenced in a study of T cell responses to AZD1222 COVID-19 vaccine. Data came from immunoSEQ multiplex PCR; TCRdb stores just in-frame clones and leaves some out. The sample lists 100,000 to 150,000 clones, about 85% occurring once. The sample in question was peripheral blood, obtained 28 days after the second AZD1222 dose. The receptor set was obtained from an adult who received the AZD1222 COVID-19 vaccine.

V and J are TRBV3-1 (or the pseudogene TRBV3-2) and TRBJ1-1, with D unclear. With 5 bases removed from V and 3 bases from J, the gap between germline ends came to 10 bases. In germline, CDR1 is LGHDT, CDR2 YNNKEL (reference sequence). The CDR3 extends over 13 amino acids. The CDR3 region has the DNA TGTGCCAGCAGCTTTAACACGGACACTGAAGCTTTCTTT. It codes for CASSFNTDTEAFF.

The J gene is TRBJ1-3, the V gene TRBV30; D is undetermined. The ends were cut back, 4 bases at V and 3 bases at J, with 19 bases in the middle. This CDR3 spans 16 amino acids. Germline lookup yields CDR1 GTSNPN and CDR2 SVGIG (reference sequence). The DNA for the CDR3 is TGTGCCTGGACGGGCCGGGAGTTGACTTATGGAAACACCATATATTTT. Translating it yields CAWTGRELTYGNTIYF. Full variable domain (rest looked up from reference TRBV30 and TRBJ1-3): SQTIHQWPATLVQPVGSPLSLECTVEGTSNPNLYWYRQAAGRGLQLLFYSVGIGQISSEVPQNLSASRPQDRQFILSSKKLLLSDSGFYLCAWTGRELTYGNTIYFGEGSWLTVV.

This clone was recorded only once. Here the CDR3 reads CATSRDLDAAGELFF. The DNA for the CDR3 is TGTGCCACCAGCAGAGATCTTGATGCAGCCGGGGAGCTGTTTTTT. The chain is built from TRBV15 and TRBJ2-2; D not resolved. V lost 0 bases, J lost 6 bases, and 11 bases lay in between. This CDR3 spans 15 amino acids. Germline assignment: CDR1 LNHNV and CDR2 YYDKDF (reference sequence).

The gene calls are TRBV15 and TRBJ1-6; the D is unclear. The V end was cut by 3 bases, the J end by 4 bases, with 10 bases between. Germline loops: CDR1 LNHNV, CDR2 YYDKDF (reference sequence). The CDR3 length is 15 residues. The CDR3 nucleotides are TGTGCCACCAGCAGTGAGACGGGGTATAATTCACCCCTCCACTTT. Amino acid sequence: CATSSETGYNSPLHF.

The chain joins TRBV2 to TRBJ2-3; TRBD2 agrees at 7 bases. The CDR3 is 15 amino acids. CDR1 is SNHLY and CDR2 is FYNNEI in the germline V gene. The J segment lost 2 bases and the V segment lost 6 bases, leaving 8 bases of the junction unmatched. Written as DNA, the CDR3 is TGTGCCAGCAGGGCCACTAGCGCATCCACAGATACGCAGTATTTT. Its protein is CASRATSASTDTQYF.

The rearrangement joins TRBV30 to TRBJ2-7, with TRBD1 matching over 9 bases. Unmatched junction bases numbered 6, after V lost 2 bases and J lost 10 bases. The length of the CDR3 is 12 residues. The germline gives CDR1 GTSNPN, CDR2 SVGIG (reference sequence). CDR3 sequence: CAWSNRGRSQYF. The CDR3 nucleotides read TGTGCCTGGAGTAACAGGGGGCGAAGCCAGTACTTC.

The chain uses TRBV30 and TRBJ1-1; D is perhaps TRBD1 (6 bases). Germline lookup yields CDR1 GTSNPN and CDR2 SVGIG (reference sequence). The CDR3 covers 10 residues. Between the trimmed V and J ends, which lost 7 bases and 7 bases, there was a span of 10 bases. CDR3 nucleotides: TGTGCCTTTACAGGGAATGAAGCTTTCTTT. It specifies CAFTGNEAFF.

The chain couples TRBV30 to TRBJ2-1; weak D call: TRBD1 (6 bases). Germline V gives CDR1 GTSNPN, CDR2 SVGIG (reference sequence). V was shortened by 5 bases and J by 4 bases, with 9 bases between the two germline ends. This CDR3 comprises 12 residues. The CDR3 here is CAWGQTYNEQFF. CDR3 coding DNA: TGTGCCTGGGGACAGACTTACAATGAGCAGTTCTTC. Full variable domain (remainder filled in from reference TRBV30 and TRBJ2-1): SQTIHQWPATLVQPVGSPLSLECTVEGTSNPNLYWYRQAAGRGLQLLFYSVGIGQISSEVPQNLSASRPQDRQFILSSKKLLLSDSGFYLCAWGQTYNEQFFGPGTRLTVL.

Worth noting for this clone: Within the sample, other DNA sequences also encode this same CDR3. V gene TRBV5-1 combines with J gene TRBJ1-2, with 7 bases aligning to TRBD1. With V trimmed by 3 bases and J by 3 bases, 2 bases remained unmatched. Germline CDR1 is SGHRS and CDR2 is YFSETQ. The CDR3 extends over 13 amino acids. Written as DNA, the CDR3 is TGCGCCAGCAGCTCTACAGGGGACTATGGCTACACCTTC. The encoded protein is CASSSTGDYGYTF.

This sequence joins TRBV24-1 and TRBJ2-1; TRBD1 aligns across 7 bases. This CDR3 has 16 amino acids. CDR1 is KGHDR, CDR2 SFDVKD, per germline. The V segment lost 5 bases and the J segment 0 bases; nucleotides outside the gene matches: 6. The CDR3 region has the DNA TGTGCCACCAGTGGTACCCGGGACAGCTCCTACAATGAGCAGTTCTTC. This gives the protein CATSGTRDSSYNEQFF.

The chain links TRBV2 to TRBJ1-1, with 9 bases identical to TRBD1. V lost 6 bases, J lost 2 bases, and 7 bases stayed unmatched. The germline V gene encodes CDR1 SNHLY and CDR2 FYNNEI. The CDR3 has 15 amino acids. Here the CDR3 reads CASSEQGAENTEAFF. In DNA form, the CDR3 reads TGTGCCAGCAGCGAACAGGGGGCAGAAAACACTGAAGCTTTCTTT.

The chain is built from TRBV29-1 and TRBJ1-2; D remains ambiguous. Germline V gene data show CDR1 as SQVTM and CDR2 as ANQGSEA. The CDR3 sequence is 14 residues long. Trimming took off 5 bases at V and 8 bases at J, with 21 bases between the two ends. DNA for the CDR3: TGCAGCGTTTCCCAGGCCCAATTGGCGTTGGGCTACACCTTC. This encodes CSVSQAQLALGYTF.

The chain uses TRBV14 and TRBJ2-5; no reliable D call. Germline CDR1 SGHDN, CDR2 FVKESK. This CDR3 contains 17 residues. The V end lost 1 base, the J end lost 2 bases, and 17 bases lay between the germline ends. For the CDR3, the DNA is TGTGCCAGCAGCCAAGGTGCCTGGGCGGTAGAACAAGAGACCCAGTACTTC. Translating it yields CASSQGAWAVEQETQYF.

The V call is TRBV19, the J call TRBJ2-3; 9 bases fit TRBD2. The V segment lost 2 bases and the J segment 4 bases; nucleotides outside the gene matches: 7. The CDR3 spans 16 residues. The germline V gene encodes CDR1 LNHDA and CDR2 SQIVND (reference sequence). CDR3 in amino acids: CASSIPRQRGADTQYF. Written as DNA, the CDR3 is TGTGCCAGTAGTATACCCCGCCAGCGGGGGGCAGATACGCAGTATTTT.

This clone was counted between two and nine times. The chain is built from TRBV2 and TRBJ1-6; D unclear. The V gene's germline CDR1 is SNHLY and CDR2 FYNNEI. With 2 bases removed from V and 9 bases from J, the gap between germline ends came to 8 bases. This CDR3 region has 13 residues. CDR3 nucleotide sequence: TGTGCCAGCAGTGAAACCCCTCTTTCACCCCTCCACTTT. Amino acid sequence: CASSETPLSPLHF.

The V gene is TRBV28, the J gene TRBJ2-1; tentative D call: TRBD1 (6 bases). CDR1 is MDHEN, CDR2 SYDVKM, per germline. This CDR3 region has 14 residues. Trimming left V 6 bases short and J 6 bases short, with 15 bases between. This CDR3 is CASRKQGSGNEQFF. The DNA for the CDR3 is TGTGCCAGCAGGAAACAGGGTTCAGGCAATGAGCAGTTCTTC.

V and J are TRBV2 and TRBJ1-5; D possibly corresponds to TRBD1 (5 bases). Germline V gives CDR1 SNHLY, CDR2 FYNNEI. The germline V and J ends were trimmed by 6 bases and 3 bases, with 15 bases remaining between them. The CDR3 runs 15 residues. In nucleotides, the CDR3 is TGTGCCAGCAGGAGGGGTGAGACAGTCAATCAGCCCCAGCATTTT. Translation gives CASRRGETVNQPQHF.

The chain uses TRBV4-1 and TRBJ1-1; D is undetermined. From germline, CDR1 is MGHRA and CDR2 YSYEKL. This CDR3 comprises 13 residues. V was cut by 1 base and J by 3 bases, with 6 bases left in between. The CDR3 nucleotides are TGCGCCAGCAGCCAAGCACAGCACACTGAAGCTTTCTTT. It is translated as CASSQAQHTEAFF.

This clone was observed a few times. The chain joins TRBV30 to TRBJ1-3; TRBD1 might be the D (5 bases). Looked up from germline, CDR1 is GTSNPN and CDR2 is SVGIG (reference sequence). V was shortened by 2 bases and J by 4 bases, with 15 bases between the two germline ends. The CDR3 is 15 residues long. The CDR3 protein is CAWSPPGPSGNTIYF. Here the CDR3 DNA reads TGTGCCTGGAGTCCCCCGGGGCCGTCGGGAAACACCATATATTTT.

This clone occurred a few times. The chain employs TRBV28 and TRBJ1-3, with D perhaps TRBD1 (5 bases). The CDR3 length is 14 residues. Trimming cost V 7 bases and J 4 bases, with 14 bases left between them. Germline V gene sequence: CDR1 MDHEN, CDR2 SYDVKM. The CDR3 loop is CASNRGSTGNTIYF. CDR3 coding DNA: TGTGCCAGCAATAGGGGAAGTACAGGAAACACCATATATTTT.

The gene calls are TRBV11-2 and TRBJ1-1; D is undetermined. There are 14 residues in the CDR3. Trimming shortened V by 4 bases and J by 5 bases, and 14 bases separated the two germline ends. Germline V lookup: CDR1 SGHAT, CDR2 FQNNGV. The CDR3 bases are TGTGCCAGCAGCTCCCCCCTGTTCGGTACTGAAGCTTTCTTT. Amino acid sequence: CASSSPLFGTEAFF.

This clone was observed a handful of times. V usage is TRBV15 and J usage is TRBJ2-5; a possible D gene is TRBD1 (5 bases). Trimming stripped 0 bases from V and 5 bases from J, with 7 bases between. Germline values: CDR1 LNHNV, CDR2 YYDKDF (reference sequence). The CDR3 loop spans 13 amino acids. CDR3 nucleotide sequence: TGTGCCACCAGCAGAGAGAAGGGGGAGACCCAGTACTTC. Translated: CATSREKGETQYF.

This rearrangement joins TRBV18 to TRBJ2-2; no definite D call. Germline V gene lookup returns CDR1 KGHSH and CDR2 LQKENI. The ends were cut back, 2 bases at V and 1 base at J, with 8 bases in the middle. The CDR3 has 15 residues. The CDR3 DNA reads TGTGCCAGCTCACCATTAACGGAGAACACCGGGGAGCTGTTTTTT. Translation gives CASSPLTENTGELFF.

The gene calls are TRBV7-8 and TRBJ2-5, with 7 bases matching TRBD1. Germline V lookup: CDR1 SGHVS, CDR2 FQNEAQ. The CDR3 consists of 13 residues. V lost 11 bases and J lost 3; bases outside the gene matches: 9. The CDR3 sequence is CAGGQTREETQYF. CDR3 in DNA: TGTGCCGGGGGACAGACCAGAGAAGAGACCCAGTACTTC. Full variable domain (rest looked up from reference TRBV7-8 and TRBJ2-5): GAGVSQSPRYKVAKRGQDVALRCDPISGHVSLFWYQQALGQGPEFLTYFQNEAQLDKSGLPSDRFFAERPEGSVSTLKIQRTQQEDSAVYLCAGGQTREETQYFGPGTRLLVL.

This chain joins TRBV28 and TRBJ2-1, with 7 nucleotides matching TRBD2. The CDR3 is 14 amino acids. Trimming at V came to 4 bases and at J to 12 bases, leaving 12 bases not matched to a gene. CDR1 and CDR2 (germline): MDHEN, SYDVKM. CDR3 sequence: CASSSQRGSLGQFF. CDR3 in DNA: TGTGCCAGCAGTTCCCAGCGGGGAAGTTTGGGGCAGTTCTTC.

The chain recombines TRBV23-1 with TRBJ2-7; D gene uncertain. TRBV23-1 is treated as an ORF (open reading frame) with a function not yet certain. V was pared by 6 bases and J by 3 bases, with 9 bases between. The length of the CDR3 is 12 residues. CDR3 protein: CASRCPDYEQYF. CDR3 nucleotide sequence: TGCGCCAGCAGATGTCCCGACTACGAGCAGTACTTC.

The gene calls are TRBV18 and TRBJ2-5, with 8 bases that match TRBD2. Trimming removed 0 bases from V and 0 bases from J; junction bases left unmatched: 3. This CDR3 comprises 16 residues. CDR1 KGHSH and CDR2 LQKENI come from the germline V gene. As DNA, the CDR3 is TGTGCCAGCTCACCACCCGGGGGGGCGTACCAAGAGACCCAGTACTTC. It is translated as CASSPPGGAYQETQYF.

V is TRBV6-5 and J is TRBJ1-2; D ambiguous. The CDR3 is 13 amino acids. Per the germline V gene, CDR1 is MNHEY and CDR2 is SVGAGI. V was pared by 11 bases and J by 3 bases, with 16 bases between. Written as DNA, the CDR3 is TGTGCCGGAACGTGGAATAGGGACTATGGCTACACCTTC. It is translated as CAGTWNRDYGYTF.

The chain carries TRBV5-5 and TRBJ1-6; 10 bases match TRBD1. This CDR3 has 15 residues. Trimming took 4 bases from V and 10 from J; bases not matched to a gene: 8. Germline CDR1 and CDR2: SGHKS and YYEKEE (reference sequence). The CDR3 loop is CASSQTGTGASPLHF. The CDR3 region has the DNA TGTGCCAGCAGCCAGACCGGGACAGGGGCATCACCCCTCCACTTT. Filled out from reference TRBV5-5 and TRBJ1-6, the complete variable domain reads DAGVTQSPTHLIKTRGQQVTLRCSPISGHKSVSWYQQVLGQGPQFIFQYYEKEERGRGNFPDRFSARQFPNYSSELNVNALLLGDSALYLCASSQTGTGASPLHFGNGTRLTVT.

This clone showed up just once. The CDR3 protein is CASSPSTGGSSGANVLTF. In DNA form, the CDR3 reads TGTGCCAGCAGTCCAAGTACCGGAGGGAGCTCTGGGGCCAACGTCCTGACTTTC. The chain is built from TRBV6-6 and TRBJ2-6; tentatively, D is TRBD2 (6 bases). This CDR3 has 18 amino acids. Germline lookup yields CDR1 MNHNY and CDR2 SVGAGI (reference sequence). V lost 5 bases, J lost 0 bases, and 17 bases lay in between.